The 30 T cell receptor beta chains listed next were all sequenced from one sample in a study of cytomegalovirus exposure and HLA in healthy donors. Generated by immunoSEQ multiplex PCR, the TCRdb table keeps only in-frame clones and is missing some. Of about 120,000 clones detected, about 83% appear once; the ten largest clones hold 2% to 2.5%. Material for sequencing was PBMCs. The receptor set was obtained from a woman aged 30 to 39 in good health and CMV-seronegative.

The rearrangement joins TRBV6-6 to TRBJ2-7; 10 positions agree with TRBD2. This CDR3 spans 15 amino acids. The germline CDR1 and CDR2 sequences are MNHNY and SVGAGI (reference sequence). V lost 2 bases and J lost 3; bases outside the gene matches: 4. The CDR3 protein is CASSYGTSGDYEQYF. The DNA for the CDR3 is TGTGCCAGCAGTTACGGAACTAGCGGGGACTACGAGCAGTACTTC.

This rearrangement joins TRBV5-6 to TRBJ2-1; TRBD2 aligns across 11 bases. The length of the CDR3 is 19 residues. J was trimmed by 0 bases and V by 6 bases; bases with no gene match: 14. The germline V gene encodes CDR1 SGHDT and CDR2 YYEEEE. CDR3 bases: TGTGCCAGCAACCAAAAGGGGCTAGCGGGGGGCGCCTCCTACAATGAGCAGTTCTTC. Its translation is CASNQKGLAGGASYNEQFF.

This clone was seen only once. The chain carries TRBV6-6 and TRBJ2-3; the D gene is possibly TRBD2 (5 bases). V lost 0 bases and J lost 2, with 12 bases in between. Per the germline V gene, CDR1 is MNHNY and CDR2 is SVGAGI (reference sequence). The CDR3 runs 16 residues. For the CDR3, the DNA is TGTGCCAGCAGTTACTCGAGAGGCGGGCTCACAGATACGCAGTATTTT. It yields the protein CASSYSRGGLTDTQYF.

The chain employs TRBV7-9 and TRBJ1-4; D is unresolved. The germline V gene has CDR1 SEHNR and CDR2 FQNEAQ (reference sequence). V was clipped by 1 base and J by 5 bases, with 8 bases between them. The CDR3 contains 14 residues. CDR3 in amino acids: CASSLGQANEKLFF. The CDR3 coding sequence is TGTGCCAGCAGCTTAGGGCAAGCGAATGAAAAACTGTTTTTT. Using reference TRBV7-9 and TRBJ1-4 for the parts outside the CDR3, the full variable domain is DTGVSQNPRHKITKRGQNVTFRCDPISEHNRLYWYRQTLGQGPEFLTYFQNEAQLEKSRLLSDRFSAERPKGSFSTLEIQRTEQGDSAMYLCASSLGQANEKLFFGSGTQLSVL.

The chain joins TRBV2 to TRBJ2-5, with 9 bases identical to TRBD1. The trim removed 7 bases at V and 7 bases at J, leaving 7 bases unmatched. The CDR3 consists of 13 residues. CDR1 and CDR2 from the germline V gene are SNHLY and FYNNEI. The chain's CDR3 is CASNPTGGGTQYF. The DNA for the CDR3 is TGTGCCAGCAACCCGACAGGGGGTGGGACCCAGTACTTC.

This chain links TRBV7-9 with TRBJ1-1; the D is unclear. V was trimmed by 5 bases and J by 4 bases, leaving 17 bases between them. Germline V lookup: CDR1 SEHNR, CDR2 FQNEAQ (reference sequence). CDR3 length equals 15 residues. The CDR3 reads CASSAASGTVTEAFF. The CDR3 DNA is TGTGCCAGCAGCGCCGCTAGTGGTACGGTCACTGAAGCTTTCTTT.

In its sample, this clone was seen a few times. The CDR3 nucleotides read TGTGCCAGTAGCCCGGACAGGGAAATTTCACCCCTCCACTTT. This translates into CASSPDREISPLHF. V is TRBV19 and J is TRBJ1-6; TRBD1 aligns across 8 bases. CDR3 length: 14 residues. V lost 6 bases, J lost 9 bases, and 7 bases stayed unmatched. CDR1 LNHDA and CDR2 SQIVND come from the germline V gene (reference sequence).

The chain couples TRBV11-2 to TRBJ2-7; no firm D call. Germline CDR1 SGHAT, CDR2 FQNNGV. The germline V and J ends were trimmed by 3 bases and 5 bases, with 20 bases remaining between them. This CDR3 has 16 residues. The CDR3 DNA reads as TGTGCCAGCAGCTTGGGCCAGACCTTCCCCTGGAACGAGCAGTACTTC. Its translation: CASSLGQTFPWNEQYF.

The chain combines TRBV5-1 with TRBJ2-3; TRBD1 might be the D (6 bases). Germline lookup yields CDR1 SGHRS and CDR2 YFSETQ. CDR3 length equals 15 residues. With 3 bases removed from V and 3 bases from J, the gap between germline ends came to 14 bases. The CDR3 sequence is CASSSQGIRTDTQYF. The DNA for the CDR3 is TGCGCCAGCAGCTCGCAGGGGATTCGAACAGATACGCAGTATTTT. Combining the CDR3 with reference TRBV5-1 and TRBJ2-3 gives the whole variable domain KAGVTQTPRYLIKTRGQQVTLSCSPISGHRSVSWYQQTPGQGLQFLFEYFSETQRNKGNFPGRFSGRQFSNSRSEMNVSTLELGDSALYLCASSSQGIRTDTQYFGPGTRLTVL.

V usage is TRBV9 and J usage is TRBJ2-7; a weak D match, TRBD2 (6 bases). CDR1 is SGDLS and CDR2 is YYNGEE in the germline V gene. The V end lost 4 bases, the J end lost 0 bases, and 11 bases lay between the germline ends. This CDR3 contains 14 residues. The CDR3 coding sequence is TGTGCCAGCAGCATTAGCGGAACCTCCTACGAGCAGTACTTC. It codes for CASSISGTSYEQYF.

This clone has only one observation. V usage is TRBV9 and J usage is TRBJ2-1, with 8 bases lining up with TRBD1. Trimming at V came to 4 bases and at J to 1 base, leaving 4 bases not matched to a gene. The CDR3 is 15 amino acids. CDR1 is SGDLS, CDR2 YYNGEE, per germline. As DNA, the CDR3 is TGTGCCAGCAGCCCCACAGGGGGATCCTACAATGAGCAGTTCTTC. This translates into CASSPTGGSYNEQFF.

This clone was detected once. The rearrangement uses TRBV30 and TRBJ2-2; D remains ambiguous. V was shortened by 3 bases and J by 4 bases, with 12 bases between the two germline ends. CDR3 size: 14 residues. Germline loops: CDR1 GTSNPN, CDR2 SVGIG (reference sequence). The CDR3 sequence is CAWSTASGTGELFF. DNA of the CDR3: TGTGCCTGGAGCACTGCCTCCGGCACCGGGGAGCTGTTTTTT.

This clone has only one observation. This rearrangement joins TRBV12-5 to TRBJ2-7; 9 bases map to TRBD1. After removal of 7 bases from V and 6 bases from J, the junction contained 10 bases not matched to a gene. The germline gives CDR1 LGHNT, CDR2 FRNRAP. CDR3 length equals 14 residues. CDR3 bases: TGTGCTAGTGACAGGACCGGGACAGGGTTCGAGCAGTACTTC. The encoded protein is CASDRTGTGFEQYF.

This CDR3 reads CASSLGPPAGEAYGEQYF. As DNA, the CDR3 is TGTGCCAGCAGCTTAGGGCCACCCGCAGGGGAAGCCTACGGAGAGCAGTACTTC. The J gene is TRBJ2-7, the V gene TRBV7-8; D is perhaps TRBD1 (6 bases). V was trimmed by 1 base and J by 7 bases, leaving 26 bases between them. The CDR3 is made up of 18 amino acids. The germline V gene encodes CDR1 SGHVS and CDR2 FQNEAQ.

V gene TRBV5-5 combines with J gene TRBJ1-2, with D perhaps TRBD1 (6 bases). Trimming left V 5 bases short and J 2 bases short, with 13 bases between. Germline assignment: CDR1 SGHKS and CDR2 YYEKEE (reference sequence). The CDR3 is made up of 14 amino acids. In DNA form, the CDR3 reads TGTGCCAGCAGTTCGACAGGCCTCAACTATGGCTACACCTTC. Protein product: CASSSTGLNYGYTF.

This chain links TRBV14 with TRBJ1-1; 9 nucleotides match TRBD1. Unmatched junction bases numbered 10, after V lost 4 bases and J lost 1 base. CDR3 size: 17 residues. CDR1 and CDR2 (germline): SGHDN, FVKESK. The CDR3 DNA reads as TGTGCCAGCAGCCCAGTCCCGGGACAGGGAACGAACACTGAAGCTTTCTTT. Protein sequence: CASSPVPGQGTNTEAFF.

The chain has TRBV5-1 and TRBJ1-6; 8 bases match TRBD1. Losses at the gene ends were 0 bases for V and 4 bases for J; bases not matched to a gene: 3. This CDR3 spans 16 amino acids. Looked up from germline, CDR1 is SGHRS and CDR2 is YFSETQ. CDR3 sequence (DNA): TGCGCCAGCAGCTTGGCCCGGACAGGGTATAATTCACCCCTCCACTTT. This sequence encodes CASSLARTGYNSPLHF.

This clone appeared once. The chain combines TRBV27 with TRBJ1-4; D is unresolved. This CDR3 is built from 14 residues. V was shortened by 5 bases and J by 8 bases, with 15 bases between the two germline ends. Germline values: CDR1 MNHEY, CDR2 SMNVEV (reference sequence). DNA of the CDR3: TGTGCCAGCAGTCCAAGGTGGCAGGAAGAAAAACTGTTTTTT. As protein: CASSPRWQEEKLFF.

The chain employs TRBV18 and TRBJ1-1, with 10 bases identical to TRBD1. J was trimmed by 1 base and V by 7 bases; bases with no gene match: 6. Germline V gene data show CDR1 as KGHSH and CDR2 as LQKENI. The CDR3 covers 15 residues. The CDR3 nucleotides read TGTGCCAGCTTCCGGGACAGGGGCTCGAACACTGAAGCTTTCTTT. It is translated as CASFRDRGSNTEAFF.

This chain links TRBV15 with TRBJ1-5, with D possibly matching TRBD1 (5 bases). Trimming shortened V by 1 base and J by 3 bases, and 10 bases separated the two germline ends. The CDR3 runs 15 residues. Germline loops: CDR1 LNHNV, CDR2 YYDKDF (reference sequence). The CDR3 here is CATSRGDSPNQPQHF. For the CDR3, the DNA is TGTGCCACCAGCAGAGGAGACAGTCCCAATCAGCCCCAGCATTTT.

The gene calls are TRBV11-3 and TRBJ2-5; no clear D. The V end was cut by 0 bases, the J end by 5 bases, with 16 bases between. The CDR3 spans 16 residues. Germline V lookup: CDR1 SGHNT, CDR2 YENEEA. The CDR3 reads CASSLDLLEGRETQYF. In DNA, the CDR3 is TGTGCCAGCAGCTTAGATCTGCTAGAAGGTCGGGAGACCCAGTACTTC.

This clone turned up a few times. V gene TRBV4-2 combines with J gene TRBJ2-1; 12 nucleotides match TRBD2. CDR1 is LGHNA and CDR2 is YNFKEQ in the germline V gene. This CDR3 has 17 amino acids. V shed 0 bases and J 6 bases; nucleotides not matched to a gene: 6. This chain's CDR3 is CASSQDLASGGANEQFF. The CDR3 coding sequence is TGTGCCAGCAGCCAAGATTTGGCTAGCGGGGGGGCCAATGAGCAGTTCTTC.

This rearrangement joins TRBV30 to TRBJ2-7, with TRBD2 matching 11 bases. CDR1 is GTSNPN and CDR2 is SVGIG in the germline V gene (reference sequence). This CDR3 contains 15 residues. The V gene end was trimmed by 2 bases and the J gene end by 5 bases; junction bases not matched to a gene: 8. The CDR3 DNA reads TGTGCCTGGAGTAAAGGGACTAGCGGCATCAACGAGCAGTACTTC. As protein: CAWSKGTSGINEQYF.

V and J are TRBV16 and TRBJ2-1; 12 bases fit TRBD2. The germline gives CDR1 KGHSY, CDR2 FQNENV. This CDR3 is built from 19 residues. Germline trimming cut 0 bases from V and 3 bases from J; bases unmatched to any gene: 9. The CDR3 loop reads CASSQSGQLAGGRYNEQFF. The CDR3 coding sequence is TGTGCCAGCAGCCAATCGGGACAGCTAGCGGGGGGGCGCTACAATGAGCAGTTCTTC.

The chain has TRBV5-1 and TRBJ1-4, with D possibly matching TRBD1 (6 bases). The CDR3 contains 14 residues. CDR1 is SGHRS, CDR2 YFSETQ, per germline. V was shortened by 4 bases and J by 4 bases, with 11 bases between the two germline ends. CDR3 loop: CASSRGQLNEKLFF. CDR3 bases: TGCGCCAGCAGCCGAGGACAGCTTAATGAAAAACTGTTTTTT.

V and J are TRBV4-1 and TRBJ2-1, with TRBD2 matching over 12 bases. With V trimmed by 4 bases and J by 4 bases, 8 bases remained unmatched. CDR3 length: 17 amino acids. From germline, CDR1 is MGHRA and CDR2 YSYEKL. This CDR3 is CASSLTTGTSGYNEQFF. DNA of the CDR3: TGCGCCAGCAGCCTTACCACCGGGACTAGCGGGTACAATGAGCAGTTCTTC.

This chain uses TRBV5-1 with TRBJ2-7; 11 bases align to TRBD2. Germline V gene data show CDR1 as SGHRS and CDR2 as YFSETQ. The CDR3 covers 15 residues. Trimming took 3 bases from V and 2 from J; bases not matched to a gene: 4. CDR3 nucleotide sequence: TGCGCCAGCAGCTCCCTACTAGCGGGGGCCTACGAGCAGTACTTC. The encoded protein is CASSSLLAGAYEQYF.

The gene calls are TRBV27 and TRBJ2-3, with 7 bases aligning to TRBD1. J was trimmed by 2 bases and V by 8 bases; bases with no gene match: 7. Germline V gene lookup returns CDR1 MNHEY and CDR2 SMNVEV (reference sequence). The CDR3 runs 14 residues. CDR3 sequence: CASQDRAHTDTQYF. The CDR3 nucleotides read TGTGCCAGCCAAGACAGGGCGCACACAGATACGCAGTATTTT.

V gene TRBV7-9 combines with J gene TRBJ2-3; 7 nucleotides line up with TRBD2. The trim removed 5 bases at V and 6 bases at J, leaving 8 bases unmatched. Germline V gene lookup returns CDR1 SEHNR and CDR2 FQNEAQ (reference sequence). This CDR3 is 14 amino acids long. The CDR3 DNA sequence: TGTGCCAGCAGCCCCGCCCGGGGGGTTGATACGCAGTATTTT. Translated, it gives CASSPARGVDTQYF.

The rearrangement joins TRBV19 to TRBJ2-1; TRBD2 aligns across 8 bases. Germline V gives CDR1 LNHDA, CDR2 SQIVND (reference sequence). The V segment lost 2 bases and the J segment 4 bases; nucleotides outside the gene matches: 4. The CDR3 covers 15 residues. The CDR3 protein is CASSIPGLGYNEQFF. In DNA form, the CDR3 reads TGTGCCAGTAGTATACCGGGACTAGGGTACAATGAGCAGTTCTTC.